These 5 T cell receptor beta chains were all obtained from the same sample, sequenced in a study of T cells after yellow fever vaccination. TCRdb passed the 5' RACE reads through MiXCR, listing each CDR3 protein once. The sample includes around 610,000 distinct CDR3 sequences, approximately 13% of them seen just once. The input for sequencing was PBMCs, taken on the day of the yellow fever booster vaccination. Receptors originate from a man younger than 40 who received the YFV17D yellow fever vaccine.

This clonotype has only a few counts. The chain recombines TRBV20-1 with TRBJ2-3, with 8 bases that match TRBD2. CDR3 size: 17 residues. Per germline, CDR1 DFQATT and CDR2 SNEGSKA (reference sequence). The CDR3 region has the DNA TGCAGCGCCTTGATTAGCGGGACCCCCCGCAGCACAGATACGCAGTATTTT. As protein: CSALISGTPRSTDTQYF.

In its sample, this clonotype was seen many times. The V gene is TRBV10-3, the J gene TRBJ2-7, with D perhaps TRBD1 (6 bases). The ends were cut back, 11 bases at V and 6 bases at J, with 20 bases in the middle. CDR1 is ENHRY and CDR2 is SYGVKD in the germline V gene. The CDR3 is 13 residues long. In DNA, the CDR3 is TGTGCCGCCACCCAGGTACAGGGTGGCGAGCAGTACTTC. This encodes CAATQVQGGEQYF.

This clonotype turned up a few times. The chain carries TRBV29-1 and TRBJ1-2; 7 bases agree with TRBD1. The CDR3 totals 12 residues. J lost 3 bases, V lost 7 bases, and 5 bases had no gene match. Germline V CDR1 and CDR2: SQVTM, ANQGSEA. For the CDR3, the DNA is TGCAGCGCTGACAGGGTGGACTATGGCTACACCTTC. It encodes CSADRVDYGYTF.

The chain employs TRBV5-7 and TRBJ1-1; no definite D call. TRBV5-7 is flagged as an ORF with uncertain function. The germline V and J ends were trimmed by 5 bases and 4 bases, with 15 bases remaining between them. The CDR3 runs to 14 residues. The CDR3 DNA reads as TGTGCCAGCAGTCTTGAGGGCCCAGGCACTGAAGCTTTCTTT. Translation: CASSLEGPGTEAFF.

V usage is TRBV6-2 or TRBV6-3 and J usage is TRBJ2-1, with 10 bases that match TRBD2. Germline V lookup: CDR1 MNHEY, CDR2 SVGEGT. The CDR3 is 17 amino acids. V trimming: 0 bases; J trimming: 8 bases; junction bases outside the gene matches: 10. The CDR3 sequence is CASSYSVLSGRVDEQFF. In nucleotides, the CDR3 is TGTGCCAGCAGTTACTCGGTTTTAAGCGGGAGGGTCGATGAGCAGTTCTTC.